This T cell receptor beta chain comes out of a study of low-dose radiotherapy and immunotherapy resistance in tumors (dated 2022 in TCRdb). For the wider study: Cohort 1 received 0.5 Gy per fraction every 2 weeks, with a prescribed total PTV dose of 6.5 Gy. For Cohort 2, the dose was 1 Gy per fraction given every two weeks, adding up to 13 Gy in total across 26 weeks. Nivolumab and ipilimumab were both given intravenously, with nivolumab at a 240 mg flat dose every two weeks and ipilimumab at 1 mg/kg every six weeks. Cyclophosphamide 200 mg/m2 was given intravenously every two weeks, one day before each radiation and immunotherapy administration. Starting on cycle 1 day 1, patients took 300 mg of aspirin by mouth once a day for four cycles. Trial participants were not randomized into treatment groups. The translational analysis covered eight patients: three from the first dose cohort and the first five from the second dose cohort.

The intended sense of this specimen's time point label: before trial treatment. The donors came from RACIN, which was a single-arm phase I dose-escalation trial that paired nivolumab and ipilimumab with aspirin, low-dose cyclophosphamide and low-dose radiotherapy. Patients with advanced, TIL-negative solid tumors were considered eligible. TCRdb lists the instrument as Illumina HiSeq 2500. Superscript III and a set of TRAV- and TRBV-specific primers were used to synthesize first-strand cDNA, so that both TCRalpha and TCRbeta chains were covered. TCRs were amplified with Phusion for approximately 19 PCR cycles using a constant-region primer together with the adapter attached to the V primers. Isolated mRNA was amplified with the MessageAmp II aRNA Amplification Kit, using a roughly 15-hour in vitro transcription at 37°C. mRNA for TCR sequencing was isolated with the Dynabeads mRNA DIRECT Purification Kit. Indexed Illumina adapters were added in a second Phusion PCR of roughly 25 cycles, and the PCR products were purified with AMPure XP beads. The study's processing was this. Using custom Perl scripts, TCR sequences encoding the same protein were pooled, out-of-frame sequences were removed, and the abundance of each clonotype was computed. Any TCR sequence backed by just one read was left out of the analysis. Shannon entropy, Gini index, clonality, richness, and the frequency of TCRs shared between repertoires were included as repertoire metrics. TCRdb ran its own pipeline on the public reads, namely fastp trimming at Q25 and MiXCR clone calling, and kept in-frame beta chains. Every CDR3 protein is listed once, alongside the most common genes and DNA of its rows. The V and J calls here are based on TCRdb, not the publication. The sample data list tens of thousands of distinct CDR3 sequences, and roughly 30% of these were observed just once. Of the sample, approximately 12% falls within the top ten clones.

The CDR1 and CDR2 encoded by the germline V gene are SGHDT and YYEEEE. The germline V and J ends show losses of 0 bases and 4 bases respectively, and no gene match explains 10 bases of the junction. From cysteine to phenylalanine, the CDR3 is 17 amino acids long. CDR3 DNA only is kept here, 51 bases in frame from base 1. There are many counts of this clonotype. Its binding antigen is unknown. No base-level quality is on record; no much larger clone is a single base apart. The chain joins TRBV5-6 to TRBJ2-5, with 9 junctional bases fitting TRBD2. This receptor was identified in a female donor with ovarian cancer. The sequencing used PBMCs, collected before treatment. This receptor carries the CDR3 CASSLVRSGGWLETQYF. The sequenced DNA: TGTGCCAGCAGCTTGGTCCGAAGCGGGGGGTGGTTAGAGACCCAGTACTTC. The full variable domain, with segments outside the CDR3 supplied by the reference TRBV5-6 and TRBJ2-5 proteins, appears as DAGVTQSPTHLIKTRGQQVTLRCSPKSGHDTVSWYQQALGQGPQFIFQYYEEEERQRGNFPDRFSGHQFPNYSSELNVNALLLGDSALYLCASSLVRSGGWLETQYFGPGTRLLVL.